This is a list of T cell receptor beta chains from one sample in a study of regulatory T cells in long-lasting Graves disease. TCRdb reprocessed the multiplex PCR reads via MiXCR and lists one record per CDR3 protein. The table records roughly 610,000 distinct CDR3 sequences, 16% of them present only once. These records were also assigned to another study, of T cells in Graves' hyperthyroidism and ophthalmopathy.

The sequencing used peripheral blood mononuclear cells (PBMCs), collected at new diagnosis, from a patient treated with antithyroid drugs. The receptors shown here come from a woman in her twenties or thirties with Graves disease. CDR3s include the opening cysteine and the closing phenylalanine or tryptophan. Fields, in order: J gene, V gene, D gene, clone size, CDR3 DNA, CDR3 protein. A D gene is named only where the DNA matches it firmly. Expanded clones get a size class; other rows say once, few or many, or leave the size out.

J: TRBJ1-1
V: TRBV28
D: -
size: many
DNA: TGTGCCAGCTTCCCCCCTCGGACAAACACTGAAGCTTTCTTT
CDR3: CASFPPRTNTEAFF

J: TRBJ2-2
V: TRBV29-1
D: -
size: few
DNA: TGCAGCGTTGCAGGGGTGGGCACCGGGGAGCTGTTTTTT
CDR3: CSVAGVGTGELFF

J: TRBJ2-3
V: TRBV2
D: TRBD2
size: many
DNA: TGTGCCAGCACCCTAGGGTGGCTAGCGGGGGTAGATACGCAGTATTTT
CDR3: CASTLGWLAGVDTQYF

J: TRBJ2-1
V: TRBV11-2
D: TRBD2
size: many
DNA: TGTGCCAGCAGCTCGAGAGGACTAGCGGGAGGGCCGAGGTCCTACAATGAGCAGTTCTTC
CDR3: CASSSRGLAGGPRSYNEQFF

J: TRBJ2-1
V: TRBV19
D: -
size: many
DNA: TGTGCCAGTAGTAGCCTTTACTTAGGGGACCCCAAATACAATGAGCAGTTCTTC
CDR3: CASSSLYLGDPKYNEQFF

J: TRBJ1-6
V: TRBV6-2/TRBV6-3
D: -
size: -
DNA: TGTGCCAGCAGGACAACTTATAATTCACCCCTCCACTTT
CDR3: CASRTTYNSPLHF

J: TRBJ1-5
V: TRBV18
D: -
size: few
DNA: TGTGCCAGCTCACCCGGCGCGACGGATCAGCCCCAGCATTTT
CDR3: CASSPGATDQPQHF

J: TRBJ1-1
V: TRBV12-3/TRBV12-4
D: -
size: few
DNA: TGTGCCAGCAGTAGAGTTTTAAACACTGAAGCTTTCTTT
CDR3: CASSRVLNTEAFF

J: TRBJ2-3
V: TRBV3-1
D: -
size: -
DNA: TGTGCCACCAGCCCTGCGGGGTTGGCCGCAGATACGCAGTATTTT
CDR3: CATSPAGLAADTQYF

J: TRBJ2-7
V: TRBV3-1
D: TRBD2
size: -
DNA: TGTGCCAGCAGCCGGACTAGCGGGGAGCAGTACTTC
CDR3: CASSRTSGEQYF

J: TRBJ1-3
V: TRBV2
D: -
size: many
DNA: TGTGCCAGCGGCAACACCATATATTTT
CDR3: CASGNTIYF